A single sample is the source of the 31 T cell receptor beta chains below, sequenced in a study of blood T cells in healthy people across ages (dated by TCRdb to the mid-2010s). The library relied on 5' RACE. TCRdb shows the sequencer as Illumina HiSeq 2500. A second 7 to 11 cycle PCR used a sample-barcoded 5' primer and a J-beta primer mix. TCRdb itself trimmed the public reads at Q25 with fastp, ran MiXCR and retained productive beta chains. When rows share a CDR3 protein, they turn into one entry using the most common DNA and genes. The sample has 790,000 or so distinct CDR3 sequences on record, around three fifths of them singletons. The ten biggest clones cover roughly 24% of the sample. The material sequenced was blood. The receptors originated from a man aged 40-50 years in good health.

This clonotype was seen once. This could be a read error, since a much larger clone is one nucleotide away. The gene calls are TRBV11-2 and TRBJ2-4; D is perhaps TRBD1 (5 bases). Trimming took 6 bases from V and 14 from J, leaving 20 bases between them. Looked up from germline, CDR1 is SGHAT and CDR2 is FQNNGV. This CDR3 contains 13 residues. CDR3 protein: CASSTSAIGEEYF. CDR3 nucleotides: TGTGCCAGCAGTACCTCCGCGATAGGGGAAGAGTACTTC.

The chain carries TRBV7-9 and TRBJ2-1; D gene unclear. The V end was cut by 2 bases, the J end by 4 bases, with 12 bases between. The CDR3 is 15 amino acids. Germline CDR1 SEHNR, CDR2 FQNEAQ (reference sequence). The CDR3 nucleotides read TGTGCCAGCAGCTTACCGGGCGGTCCATACAATGAGCAGTTCTTC. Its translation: CASSLPGGPYNEQFF.

The CDR3 sequence: CSASDAASVNEQFF. CDR3 bases: TGCAGTGCTAGCGACGCTGCTAGCGTCAATGAGCAGTTCTTC. The chain couples TRBV20-1 to TRBJ2-1; TRBD2 might be the D (6 bases). This CDR3 is built from 14 residues. Between the trimmed V and J ends, which lost 3 bases and 6 bases, there was a span of 15 bases. Per germline, CDR1 DFQATT and CDR2 SNEGSKA (reference sequence).

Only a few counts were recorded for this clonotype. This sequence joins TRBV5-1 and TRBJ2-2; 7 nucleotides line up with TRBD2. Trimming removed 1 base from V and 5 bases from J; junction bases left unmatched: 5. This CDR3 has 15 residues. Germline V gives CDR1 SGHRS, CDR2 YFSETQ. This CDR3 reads CASSLRLAGTGELFF. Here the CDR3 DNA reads TGCGCCAGCAGCTTGAGACTAGCTGGTACCGGGGAGCTGTTTTTT.

The CDR3: CASSLEGSGSLETQYF. The CDR3 region has the DNA TGCGCCAGCAGCTTGGAAGGTAGCGGCAGTTTAGAGACCCAGTACTTC. This rearrangement joins TRBV5-1 to TRBJ2-5; a weak D match, TRBD2 (6 bases). The CDR3 covers 16 residues. Trimming removed 0 bases at V and 4 bases at J, with 16 bases between. Germline loops: CDR1 SGHRS, CDR2 YFSETQ.

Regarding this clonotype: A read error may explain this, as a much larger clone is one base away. CDR3 nucleotides: TGCGCCAGCAGCTGGGGGGACAGGGACACAGATACGCAGTATTTT. Translated, it gives CASSWGDRDTDTQYF. This rearrangement joins TRBV5-1 to TRBJ2-3; 9 nucleotides align to TRBD1. Germline V gene lookup returns CDR1 SGHRS and CDR2 YFSETQ. This CDR3 spans 15 amino acids. The V segment lost 3 bases and the J segment 2 bases; nucleotides outside the gene matches: 4.

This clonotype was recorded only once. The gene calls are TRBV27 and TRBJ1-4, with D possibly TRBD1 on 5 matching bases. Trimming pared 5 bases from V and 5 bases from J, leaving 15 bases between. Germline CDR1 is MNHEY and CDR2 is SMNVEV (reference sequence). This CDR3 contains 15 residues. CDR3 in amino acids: CASSLRTRRNEKLFF. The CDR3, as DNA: TGTGCCAGCAGTCTGCGGACAAGAAGGAATGAAAAACTGTTTTTT. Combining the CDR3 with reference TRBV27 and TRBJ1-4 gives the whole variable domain EAQVTQNPRYLITVTGKKLTVTCSQNMNHEYMSWYRQDPGLGLRQIYYSMNVEVTDKGDVPEGYKVSRKEKRNFPLILESPSPNQTSLYFCASSLRTRRNEKLFFGSGTQLSVL.

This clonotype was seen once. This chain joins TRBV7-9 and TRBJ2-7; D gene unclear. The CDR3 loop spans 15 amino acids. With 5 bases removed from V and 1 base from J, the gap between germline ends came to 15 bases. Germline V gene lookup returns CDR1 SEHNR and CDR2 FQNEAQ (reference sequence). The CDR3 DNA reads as TGTGCCAGCAGCCCTAGGAGTTACAAATCCTACGAGCAGTACTTC. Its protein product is CASSPRSYKSYEQYF.

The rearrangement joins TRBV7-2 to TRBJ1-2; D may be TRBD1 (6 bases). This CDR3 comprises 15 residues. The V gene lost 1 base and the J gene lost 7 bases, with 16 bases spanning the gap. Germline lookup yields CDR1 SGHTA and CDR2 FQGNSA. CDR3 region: CASSLGGGARRGYTF. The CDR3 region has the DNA TGTGCCAGCAGCTTAGGGGGGGGCGCGCGTCGTGGCTACACCTTC. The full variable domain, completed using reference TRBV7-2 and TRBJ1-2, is GAGVSQSPSNKVTEKGKDVELRCDPISGHTALYWYRQSLGQGLEFLIYFQGNSAPDKSGLPSDRFSAERTGGSVSTLTIQRTQQEDSAVYLCASSLGGGARRGYTFGSGTRLTVV.

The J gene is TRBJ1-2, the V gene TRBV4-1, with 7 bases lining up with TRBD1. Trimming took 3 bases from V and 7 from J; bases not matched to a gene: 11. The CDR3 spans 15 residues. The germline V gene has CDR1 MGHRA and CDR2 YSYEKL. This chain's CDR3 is CASSQGRGGAGGYTF. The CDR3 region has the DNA TGCGCCAGCAGCCAGGGCCGAGGGGGCGCCGGTGGCTACACCTTC.

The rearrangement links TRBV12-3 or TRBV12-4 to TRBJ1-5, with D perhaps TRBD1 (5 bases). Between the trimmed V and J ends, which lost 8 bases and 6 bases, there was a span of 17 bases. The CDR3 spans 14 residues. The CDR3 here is CASLTADRSQPQHF. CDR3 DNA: TGTGCCAGCCTGACAGCCGATCGAAGTCAGCCCCAGCATTTT.

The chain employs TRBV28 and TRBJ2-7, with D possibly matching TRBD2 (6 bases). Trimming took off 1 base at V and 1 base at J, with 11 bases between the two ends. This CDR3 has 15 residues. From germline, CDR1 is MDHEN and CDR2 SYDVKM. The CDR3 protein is CASSLSPGTSYEQYF. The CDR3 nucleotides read TGTGCCAGCAGTTTATCTCCAGGGACTTCCTACGAGCAGTACTTC.

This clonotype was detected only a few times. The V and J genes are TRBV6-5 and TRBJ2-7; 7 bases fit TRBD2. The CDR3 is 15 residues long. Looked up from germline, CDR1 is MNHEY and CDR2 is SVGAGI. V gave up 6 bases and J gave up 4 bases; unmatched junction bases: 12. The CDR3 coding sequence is TGTGCCAGCAGCCCCTGGACGGGAGGAGGGTACGAGCAGTACTTC. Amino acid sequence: CASSPWTGGGYEQYF.

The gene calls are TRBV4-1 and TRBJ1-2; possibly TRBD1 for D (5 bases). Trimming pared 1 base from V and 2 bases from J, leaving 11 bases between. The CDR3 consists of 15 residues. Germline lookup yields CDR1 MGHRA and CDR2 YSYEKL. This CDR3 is CASSQVIEGNYGYTF. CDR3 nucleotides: TGCGCCAGCAGCCAAGTGATCGAGGGGAACTATGGCTACACCTTC.

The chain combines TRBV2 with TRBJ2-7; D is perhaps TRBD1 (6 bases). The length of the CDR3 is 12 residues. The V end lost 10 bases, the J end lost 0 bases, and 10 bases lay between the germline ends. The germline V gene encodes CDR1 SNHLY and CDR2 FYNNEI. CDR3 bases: TGTGCCACCAAAGGGGGCTCCTACGAGCAGTACTTC. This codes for CATKGGSYEQYF.

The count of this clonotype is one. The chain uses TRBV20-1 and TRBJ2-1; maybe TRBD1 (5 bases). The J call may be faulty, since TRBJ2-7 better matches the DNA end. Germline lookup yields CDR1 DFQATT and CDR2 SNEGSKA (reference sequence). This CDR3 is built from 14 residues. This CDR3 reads CSARNQGPYNEQYF. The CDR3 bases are TGCAGTGCTAGGAACCAGGGCCCCTACAATGAGCAGTACTTC.

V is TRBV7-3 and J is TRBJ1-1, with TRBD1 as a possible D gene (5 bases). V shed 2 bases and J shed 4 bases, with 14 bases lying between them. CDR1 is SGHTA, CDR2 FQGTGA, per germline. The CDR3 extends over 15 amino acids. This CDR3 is CASSLSAGRGTEAFF. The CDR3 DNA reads TGTGCCAGCAGCTTATCTGCGGGGCGAGGCACTGAAGCTTTCTTT.

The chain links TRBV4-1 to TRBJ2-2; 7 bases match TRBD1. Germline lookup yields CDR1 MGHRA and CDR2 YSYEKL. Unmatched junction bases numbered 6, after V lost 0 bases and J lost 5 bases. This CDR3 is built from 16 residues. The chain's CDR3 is CASSQDRVGQTGELFF. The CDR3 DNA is TGCGCCAGCAGCCAAGATAGGGTGGGACAGACCGGGGAGCTGTTTTTT.

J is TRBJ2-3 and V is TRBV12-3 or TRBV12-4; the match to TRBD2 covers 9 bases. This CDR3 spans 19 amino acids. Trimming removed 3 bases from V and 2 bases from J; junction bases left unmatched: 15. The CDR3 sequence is CASSFRSGGLINPTDTQYF. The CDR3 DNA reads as TGTGCCAGCAGTTTTCGTAGCGGGGGACTAATTAACCCCACAGATACGCAGTATTTT.

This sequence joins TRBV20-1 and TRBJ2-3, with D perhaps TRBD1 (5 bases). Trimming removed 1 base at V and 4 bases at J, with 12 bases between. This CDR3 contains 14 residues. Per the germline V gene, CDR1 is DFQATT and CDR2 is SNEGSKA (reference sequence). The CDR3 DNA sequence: TGCAGTGCTAGAGTCCCAGGGTTGGCAGATACGCAGTATTTT. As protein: CSARVPGLADTQYF.

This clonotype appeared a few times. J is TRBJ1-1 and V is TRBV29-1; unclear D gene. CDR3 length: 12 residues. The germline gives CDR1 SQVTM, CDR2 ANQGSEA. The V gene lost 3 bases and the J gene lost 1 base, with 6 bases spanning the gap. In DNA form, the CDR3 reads TGCAGCGTTGATTGGGGGAACACTGAAGCTTTCTTT. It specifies CSVDWGNTEAFF.

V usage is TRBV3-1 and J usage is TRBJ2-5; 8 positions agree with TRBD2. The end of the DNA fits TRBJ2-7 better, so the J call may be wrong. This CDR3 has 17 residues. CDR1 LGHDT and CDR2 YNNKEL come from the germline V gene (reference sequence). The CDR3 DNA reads TGTGCCAGCAGCCAAGAAGCGGTACGAGCGGGAGTCCACGAGCAGTACTTC. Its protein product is CASSQEAVRAGVHEQYF.

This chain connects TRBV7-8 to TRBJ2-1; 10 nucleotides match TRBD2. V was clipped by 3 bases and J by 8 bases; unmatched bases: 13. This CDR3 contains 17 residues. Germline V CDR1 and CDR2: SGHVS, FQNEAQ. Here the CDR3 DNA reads TGTGCCAGCAGCTTGAAACATAGCGGGGGGCGGAGGGATGAGCAGTTCTTC. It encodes CASSLKHSGGRRDEQFF.

CDR3 nucleotide sequence: TGTGCCAGCAGTTTCCAAACTAGCGGGAGGGGCACAGATACGCAGTATTTT. Translation gives CASSFQTSGRGTDTQYF. This chain links TRBV28 with TRBJ2-3; 13 nucleotides match TRBD2. Germline values: CDR1 MDHEN, CDR2 SYDVKM. Trimming took 3 bases from V and 1 from J; bases not matched to a gene: 4. The CDR3 runs to 17 residues. The full variable domain, with the rest looked up from reference TRBV28 and TRBJ2-3, is DVKVTQSSRYLVKRTGEKVFLECVQDMDHENMFWYRQDPGLGLRLIYFSYDVKMKEKGDIPEGYSVSREKKERFSLILESASTNQTSMYLCASSFQTSGRGTDTQYFGPGTRLTVL.

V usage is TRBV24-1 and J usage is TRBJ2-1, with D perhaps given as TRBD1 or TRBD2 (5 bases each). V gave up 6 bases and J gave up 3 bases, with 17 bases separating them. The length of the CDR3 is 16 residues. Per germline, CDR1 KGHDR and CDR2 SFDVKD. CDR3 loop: CATSSSGPLLYNEQFF. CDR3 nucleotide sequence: TGTGCCACCAGTTCCTCGGGACCCCTACTCTACAATGAGCAGTTCTTC.

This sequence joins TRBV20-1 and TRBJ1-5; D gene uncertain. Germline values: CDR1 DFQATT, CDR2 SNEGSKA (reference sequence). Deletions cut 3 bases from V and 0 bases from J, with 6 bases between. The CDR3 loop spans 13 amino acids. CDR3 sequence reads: CSASGSSNQPQHF. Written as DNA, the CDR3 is TGCAGTGCTAGCGGCTCTAGCAATCAGCCCCAGCATTTT.

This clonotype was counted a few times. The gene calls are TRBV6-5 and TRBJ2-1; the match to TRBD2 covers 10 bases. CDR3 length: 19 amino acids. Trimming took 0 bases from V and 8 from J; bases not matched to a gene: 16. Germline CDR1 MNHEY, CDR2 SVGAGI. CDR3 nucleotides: TGTGCCAGCAGTTACTCGATAACCCAGTCCCTAGCGGGGGTAGATGAGCAGTTCTTC. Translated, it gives CASSYSITQSLAGVDEQFF.

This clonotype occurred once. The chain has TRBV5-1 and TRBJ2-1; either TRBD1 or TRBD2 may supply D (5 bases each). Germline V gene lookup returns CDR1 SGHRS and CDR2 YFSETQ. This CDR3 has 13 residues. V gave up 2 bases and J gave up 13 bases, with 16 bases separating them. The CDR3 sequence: CASSFNLGTYQFF. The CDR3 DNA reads TGCGCCAGCAGCTTTAACTTAGGGACGTATCAGTTCTTC.

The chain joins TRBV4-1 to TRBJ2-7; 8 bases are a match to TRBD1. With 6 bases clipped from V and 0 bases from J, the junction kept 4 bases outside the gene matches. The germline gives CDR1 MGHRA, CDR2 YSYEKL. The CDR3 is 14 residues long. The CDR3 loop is CASRPGQASYEQYF. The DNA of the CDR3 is TGCGCCAGCAGGCCGGGACAGGCCTCCTACGAGCAGTACTTC.

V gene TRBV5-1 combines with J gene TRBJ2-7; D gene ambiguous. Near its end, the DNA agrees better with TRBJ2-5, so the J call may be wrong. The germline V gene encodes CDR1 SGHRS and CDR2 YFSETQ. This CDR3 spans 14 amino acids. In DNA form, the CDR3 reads TGCGCCAGCAGCCCCGCCGTGGGTCTGGAGACCCAGTACTTC. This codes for CASSPAVGLETQYF.

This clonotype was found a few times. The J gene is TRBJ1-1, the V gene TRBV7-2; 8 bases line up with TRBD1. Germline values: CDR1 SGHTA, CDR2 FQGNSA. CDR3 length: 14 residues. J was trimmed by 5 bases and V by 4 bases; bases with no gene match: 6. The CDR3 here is CASSWDRFSTEAFF. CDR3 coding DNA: TGTGCCAGCAGCTGGGACAGGTTCTCTACTGAAGCTTTCTTT.